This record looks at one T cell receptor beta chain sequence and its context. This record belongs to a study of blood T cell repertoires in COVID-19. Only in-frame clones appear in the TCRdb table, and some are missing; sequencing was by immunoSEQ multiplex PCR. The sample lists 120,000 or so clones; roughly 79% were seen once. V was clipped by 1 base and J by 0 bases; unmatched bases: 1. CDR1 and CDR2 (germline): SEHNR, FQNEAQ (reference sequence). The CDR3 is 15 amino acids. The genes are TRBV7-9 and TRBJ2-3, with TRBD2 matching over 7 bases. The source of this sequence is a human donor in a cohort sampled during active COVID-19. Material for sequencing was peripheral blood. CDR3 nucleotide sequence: TGTGCCAGCAGCTTAGAAGCGGGGAGCACAGATACGCAGTATTTT. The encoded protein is CASSLEAGSTDTQYF.